A selection of T cell receptor beta chains follows, all from one sample in a study of cytomegalovirus exposure and HLA in healthy donors. Some clones are missing from TCRdb's copy, which holds only in-frame ones; the method was immunoSEQ multiplex PCR. Seen here are some 200,000 clones, 75% to 85% observed once, and the top ten hold 5.5% to 7%. The sample taken for sequencing was PBMCs. The source of these receptors is a woman in her forties or fifties in good health and CMV-seropositive. CDR3s include the opening cysteine and the closing phenylalanine or tryptophan. The D gene is left open where the match is weak. The listing skips clone size in some rows; elsewhere it reads once, few, many or a size class.

D gene: TRBD1
V gene: TRBV18
clone size: .
J gene: TRBJ1-4
CDR3 protein: CASSPSQGSNEKLFF
CDR3 DNA: TGTGCCAGCTCACCCTCACAGGGGTCTAATGAAAAACTGTTTTTT

D gene: .
V gene: TRBV27
clone size: .
J gene: TRBJ2-2
CDR3 protein: CASSRTAPGGELFF
CDR3 DNA: TGTGCCAGCAGCAGAACAGCTCCGGGAGGGGAGCTGTTTTTT

D gene: .
V gene: TRBV7-8
clone size: .
J gene: TRBJ2-1
CDR3 protein: CASSSDFWYNEQFF
CDR3 DNA: TGTGCCAGCAGCTCGGACTTTTGGTACAATGAGCAGTTCTTC

D gene: .
V gene: TRBV5-1
clone size: .
J gene: TRBJ2-1
CDR3 protein: CASSRSAGPTYNEQFF
CDR3 DNA: TGCGCCAGCAGTCGCTCGGCGGGACCCACGTACAATGAGCAGTTCTTC

D gene: .
V gene: TRBV28
clone size: .
J gene: TRBJ2-7
CDR3 protein: CAIGGGGSYEQYF
CDR3 DNA: TGTGCCATTGGGGGGGGCGGTTCCTACGAGCAGTACTTC

D gene: TRBD1
V gene: TRBV2
clone size: .
J gene: TRBJ2-5
CDR3 protein: CASREPGTEETQYF
CDR3 DNA: TGTGCCAGCAGGGAACCCGGGACAGAAGAGACCCAGTACTTC

D gene: TRBD1
V gene: TRBV15
clone size: .
J gene: TRBJ2-7
CDR3 protein: CATSRDRDRGQYF
CDR3 DNA: TGTGCCACCAGCAGAGATCGGGACAGGGGGCAGTACTTC

D gene: .
V gene: TRBV19
clone size: .
J gene: TRBJ1-4
CDR3 protein: CASSHNEKLFF
CDR3 DNA: TGTGCCAGTAGTCATAATGAAAAACTGTTTTTT

D gene: .
V gene: TRBV28
clone size: .
J gene: TRBJ1-1
CDR3 protein: CASSTYTEAFF
CDR3 DNA: TGTGCCAGCAGTACATACACTGAAGCTTTCTTT

D gene: .
V gene: TRBV2
clone size: .
J gene: TRBJ2-3
CDR3 protein: CASTPVGASTDTQYF
CDR3 DNA: TGTGCCAGCACCCCCGTAGGGGCAAGCACAGATACGCAGTATTTT

D gene: .
V gene: TRBV7-2
clone size: few
J gene: TRBJ2-3
CDR3 protein: CASSSGLSTDTQYF
CDR3 DNA: TGTGCCAGCAGCTCGGGACTTTCCACAGATACGCAGTATTTT